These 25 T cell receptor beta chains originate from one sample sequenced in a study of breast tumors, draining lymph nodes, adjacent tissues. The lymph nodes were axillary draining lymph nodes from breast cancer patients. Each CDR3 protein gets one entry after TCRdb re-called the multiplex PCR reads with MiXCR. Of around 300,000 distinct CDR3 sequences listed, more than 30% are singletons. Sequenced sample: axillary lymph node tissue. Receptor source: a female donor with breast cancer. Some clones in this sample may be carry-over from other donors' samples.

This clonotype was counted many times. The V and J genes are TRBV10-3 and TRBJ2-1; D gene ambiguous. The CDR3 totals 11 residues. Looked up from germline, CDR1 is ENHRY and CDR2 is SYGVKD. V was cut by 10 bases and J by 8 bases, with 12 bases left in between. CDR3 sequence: CATSLGDEQFF. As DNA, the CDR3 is TGTGCCACCTCCTTAGGCGATGAGCAGTTCTTC.

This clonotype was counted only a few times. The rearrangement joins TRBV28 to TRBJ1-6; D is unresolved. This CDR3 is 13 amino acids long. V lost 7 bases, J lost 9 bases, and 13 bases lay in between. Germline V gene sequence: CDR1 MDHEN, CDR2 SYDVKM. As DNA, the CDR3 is TGTGCCAGCACCAAGTTCAGGACTTCACCCCTCCACTTT. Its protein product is CASTKFRTSPLHF.

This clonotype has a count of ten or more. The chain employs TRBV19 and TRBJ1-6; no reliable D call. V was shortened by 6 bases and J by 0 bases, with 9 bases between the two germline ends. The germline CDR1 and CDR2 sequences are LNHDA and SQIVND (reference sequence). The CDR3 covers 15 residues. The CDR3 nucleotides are TGTGCCAGTAGAAAGGGTGTCTCCTATAATTCACCCCTCCACTTT. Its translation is CASRKGVSYNSPLHF.

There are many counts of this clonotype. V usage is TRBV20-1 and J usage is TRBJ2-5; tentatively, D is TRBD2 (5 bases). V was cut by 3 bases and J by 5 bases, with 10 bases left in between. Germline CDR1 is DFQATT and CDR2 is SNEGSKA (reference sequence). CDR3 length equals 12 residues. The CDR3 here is CSARASSETQYF. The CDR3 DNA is TGCAGTGCTAGGGCTAGCAGCGAGACCCAGTACTTC.

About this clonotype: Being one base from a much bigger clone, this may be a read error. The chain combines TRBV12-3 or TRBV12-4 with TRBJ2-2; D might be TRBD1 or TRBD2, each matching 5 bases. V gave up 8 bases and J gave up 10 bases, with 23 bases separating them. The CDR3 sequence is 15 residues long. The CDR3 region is CASDLRGAPPAELFF. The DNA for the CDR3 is TGTGCCAGCGACCTTCGAGGGGCGCCTCCCGCGGAGCTGTTTTTT.

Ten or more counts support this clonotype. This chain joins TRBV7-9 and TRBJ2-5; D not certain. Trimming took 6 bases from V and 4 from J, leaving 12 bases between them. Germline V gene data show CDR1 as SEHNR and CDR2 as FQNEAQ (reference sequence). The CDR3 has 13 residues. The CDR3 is CASSSSMRETQYF. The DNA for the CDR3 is TGTGCCAGCAGTTCCTCTATGAGAGAGACCCAGTACTTC.

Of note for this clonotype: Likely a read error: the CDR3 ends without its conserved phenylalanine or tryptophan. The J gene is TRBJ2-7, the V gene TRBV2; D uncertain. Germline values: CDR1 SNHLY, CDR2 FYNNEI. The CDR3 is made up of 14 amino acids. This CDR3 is CAGSEVRSSYEQYL. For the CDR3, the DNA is TGTGCCGGCAGTGAAGTTCGGAGCTCCTACGAGCAGTACCTC.

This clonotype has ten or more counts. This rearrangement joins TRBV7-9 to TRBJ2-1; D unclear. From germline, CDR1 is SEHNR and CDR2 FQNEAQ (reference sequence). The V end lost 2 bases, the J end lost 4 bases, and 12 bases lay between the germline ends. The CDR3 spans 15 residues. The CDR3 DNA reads TGTGCCAGCAGCTTAAGTTGGGGAATGTACAATGAGCAGTTCTTC. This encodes CASSLSWGMYNEQFF.

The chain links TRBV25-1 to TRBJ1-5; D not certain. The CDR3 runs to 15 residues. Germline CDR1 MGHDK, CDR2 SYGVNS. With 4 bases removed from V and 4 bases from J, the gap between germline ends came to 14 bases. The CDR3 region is CASSAFPVWNQPQHF. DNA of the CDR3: TGTGCCAGCAGTGCTTTCCCGGTATGGAATCAGCCCCAGCATTTT.

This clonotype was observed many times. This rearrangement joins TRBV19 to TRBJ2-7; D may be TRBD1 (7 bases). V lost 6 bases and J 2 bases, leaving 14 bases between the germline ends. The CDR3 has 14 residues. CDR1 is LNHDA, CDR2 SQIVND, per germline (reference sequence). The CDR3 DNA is TGTGCCAGTAGCAGGGGGACTTTCACCTACGAGCAGTACTTC. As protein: CASSRGTFTYEQYF.

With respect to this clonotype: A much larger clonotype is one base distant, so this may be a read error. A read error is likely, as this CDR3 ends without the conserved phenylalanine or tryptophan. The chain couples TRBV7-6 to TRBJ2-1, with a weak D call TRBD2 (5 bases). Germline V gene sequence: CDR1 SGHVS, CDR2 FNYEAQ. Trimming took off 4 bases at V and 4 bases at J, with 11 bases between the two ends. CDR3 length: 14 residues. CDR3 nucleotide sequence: TGTGCCAGCAGCTCAGACTACCCTTACAATGAGCAGTTCCTC. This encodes CASSSDYPYNEQFL.

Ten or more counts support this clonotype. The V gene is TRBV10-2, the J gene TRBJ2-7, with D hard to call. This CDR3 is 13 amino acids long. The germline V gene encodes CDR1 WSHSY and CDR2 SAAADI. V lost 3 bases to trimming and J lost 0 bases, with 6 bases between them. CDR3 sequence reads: CASSDHDSYEQYF. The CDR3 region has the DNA TGCGCCAGCAGTGATCATGACTCCTACGAGCAGTACTTC.

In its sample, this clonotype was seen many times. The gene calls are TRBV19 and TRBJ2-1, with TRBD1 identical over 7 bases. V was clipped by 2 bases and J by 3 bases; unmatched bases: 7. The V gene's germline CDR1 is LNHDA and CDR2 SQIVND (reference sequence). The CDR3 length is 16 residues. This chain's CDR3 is CASSILTGDNYNEQFF. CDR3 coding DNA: TGTGCCAGTAGTATATTAACAGGGGATAACTACAATGAGCAGTTCTTC.

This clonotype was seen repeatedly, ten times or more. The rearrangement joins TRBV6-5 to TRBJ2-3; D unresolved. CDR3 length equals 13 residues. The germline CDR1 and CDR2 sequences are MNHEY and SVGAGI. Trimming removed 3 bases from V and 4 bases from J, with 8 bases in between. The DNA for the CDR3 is TGTGCCAGCAGTTATCGACTCGCAGATACGCAGTATTTT. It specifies CASSYRLADTQYF.

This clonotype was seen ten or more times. CDR3 sequence: CASIGSISYEQYF. The CDR3 coding sequence is TGTGCCAGCATTGGGAGTATCTCCTACGAGCAGTACTTC. This chain joins TRBV2 and TRBJ2-7; D possibly corresponds to TRBD2 (5 bases). V was pared by 7 bases and J by 0 bases, with 10 bases between. In germline, CDR1 is SNHLY, CDR2 FYNNEI. The CDR3 covers 13 residues.

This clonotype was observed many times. CDR3 coding DNA: TGTGCCAGCAGCTTGTCGGGAGGGCCCTACGAGCAGTACTTC. Translated, it gives CASSLSGGPYEQYF. The rearrangement links TRBV7-9 to TRBJ2-7; 8 nucleotides line up with TRBD2. The J segment lost 2 bases and the V segment lost 3 bases, leaving 3 bases of the junction unmatched. CDR3 length: 14 residues. CDR1 SEHNR and CDR2 FQNEAQ come from the germline V gene (reference sequence).

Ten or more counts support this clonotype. CDR3 protein: CSANGPQGEQFF. CDR3 in DNA: TGCAGTGCTAATGGGCCCCAGGGCGAACAATTCTTC. This chain joins TRBV20-1 and TRBJ2-1, with D perhaps TRBD1 (5 bases). V lost 4 bases to trimming and J lost 16 bases, with 20 bases between them. The CDR3 runs to 12 residues. The germline gives CDR1 DFQATT, CDR2 SNEGSKA (reference sequence).

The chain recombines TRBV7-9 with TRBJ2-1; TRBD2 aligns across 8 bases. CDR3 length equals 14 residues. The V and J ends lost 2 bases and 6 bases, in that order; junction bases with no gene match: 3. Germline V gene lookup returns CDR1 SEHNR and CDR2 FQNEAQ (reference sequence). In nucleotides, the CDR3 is TGTGCCAGCAGCTTATCCGGGACTAGCAATGAGCAGTTCTTC. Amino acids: CASSLSGTSNEQFF.

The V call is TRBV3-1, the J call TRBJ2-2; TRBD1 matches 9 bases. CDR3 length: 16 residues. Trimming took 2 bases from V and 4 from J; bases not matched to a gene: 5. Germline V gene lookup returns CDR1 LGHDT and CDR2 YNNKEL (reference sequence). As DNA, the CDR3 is TGTGCCAGCAGCCAACGGAGACAGGGGGGCACCGGGGAGCTGTTTTTT. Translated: CASSQRRQGGTGELFF. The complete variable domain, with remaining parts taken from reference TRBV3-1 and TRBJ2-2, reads DTAVSQTPKYLVTQMGNDKSIKCEQNLGHDTMYWYKQDSKKFLKIMFSYNNKELIINETVPNRFSPKSPDKAHLNLHINSLELGDSAVYFCASSQRRQGGTGELFFGEGSRLTVL.

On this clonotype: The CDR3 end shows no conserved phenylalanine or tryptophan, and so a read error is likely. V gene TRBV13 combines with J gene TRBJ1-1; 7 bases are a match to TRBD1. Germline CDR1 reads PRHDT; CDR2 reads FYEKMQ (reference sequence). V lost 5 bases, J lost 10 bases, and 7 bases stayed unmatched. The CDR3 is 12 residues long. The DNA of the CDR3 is TGTGCCAGCAGCCAGACAGGGTTTCGAGCTTTCCTT. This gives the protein CASSQTGFRAFL.

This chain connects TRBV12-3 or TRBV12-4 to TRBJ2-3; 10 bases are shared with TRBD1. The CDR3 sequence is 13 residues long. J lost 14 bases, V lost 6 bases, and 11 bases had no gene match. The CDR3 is CASRRTGGDARYF. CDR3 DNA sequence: TGTGCCAGCAGACGGACAGGGGGGGACGCCAGGTATTTT.

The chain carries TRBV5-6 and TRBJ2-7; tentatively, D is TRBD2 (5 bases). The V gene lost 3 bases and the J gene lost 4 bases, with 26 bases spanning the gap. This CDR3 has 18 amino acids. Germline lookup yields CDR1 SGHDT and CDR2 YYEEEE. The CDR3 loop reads CASSWTEGGLASTYEQYF. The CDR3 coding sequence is TGTGCCAGCAGCTGGACTGAAGGAGGACTGGCTAGTACTTACGAGCAGTACTTC.

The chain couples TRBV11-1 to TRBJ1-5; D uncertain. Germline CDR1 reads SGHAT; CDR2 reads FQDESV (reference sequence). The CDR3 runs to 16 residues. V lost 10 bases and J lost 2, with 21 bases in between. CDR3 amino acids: CAKSRSDARGNQPQHF. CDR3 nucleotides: TGTGCCAAATCCCGCTCGGACGCCCGAGGCAATCAGCCCCAGCATTTT. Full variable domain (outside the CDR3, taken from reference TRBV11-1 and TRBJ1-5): EAEVAQSPRYKITEKSQAVAFWCDPISGHATLYWYRQILGQGPELLVQFQDESVVDDSQLPKDRFSAERLKGVDSTLKIQPAELGDSAMYLCAKSRSDARGNQPQHFGDGTRLSIL.

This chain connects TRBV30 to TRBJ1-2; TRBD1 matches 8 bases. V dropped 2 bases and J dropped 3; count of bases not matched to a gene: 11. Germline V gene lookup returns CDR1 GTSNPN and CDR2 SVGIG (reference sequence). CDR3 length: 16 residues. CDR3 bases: TGTGCCTGGAGTCGGCAGGGGGCGCTTCTTTACTATGGCTACACCTTC. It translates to CAWSRQGALLYYGYTF.

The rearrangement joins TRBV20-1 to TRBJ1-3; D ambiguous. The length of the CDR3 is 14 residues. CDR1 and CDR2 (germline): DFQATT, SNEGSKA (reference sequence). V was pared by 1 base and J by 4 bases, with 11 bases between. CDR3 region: CSARGILAGNTIYF. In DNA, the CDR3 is TGCAGTGCTAGAGGGATCCTAGCGGGAAACACCATATATTTT.